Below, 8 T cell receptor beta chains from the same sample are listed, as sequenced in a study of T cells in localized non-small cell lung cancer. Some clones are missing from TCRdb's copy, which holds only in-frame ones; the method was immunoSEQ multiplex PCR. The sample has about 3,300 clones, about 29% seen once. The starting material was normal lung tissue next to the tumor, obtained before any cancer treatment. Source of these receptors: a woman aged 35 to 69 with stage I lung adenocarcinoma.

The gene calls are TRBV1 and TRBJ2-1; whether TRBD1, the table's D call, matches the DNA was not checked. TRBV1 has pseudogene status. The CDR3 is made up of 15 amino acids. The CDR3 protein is CASSQGQGAYNEQFF. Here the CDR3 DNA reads TGCGCCAGCAGCCAAGGCCAGGGGGCTTACAATGAGCAGTTCTTC.

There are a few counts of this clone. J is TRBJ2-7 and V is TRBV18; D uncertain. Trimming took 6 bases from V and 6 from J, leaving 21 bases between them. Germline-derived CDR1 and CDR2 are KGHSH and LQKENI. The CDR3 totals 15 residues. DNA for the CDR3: TGTGCCAGCTCGAAGGAATCTCCCGGTTCGGGCGAGCAGTACTTC. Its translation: CASSKESPGSGEQYF.

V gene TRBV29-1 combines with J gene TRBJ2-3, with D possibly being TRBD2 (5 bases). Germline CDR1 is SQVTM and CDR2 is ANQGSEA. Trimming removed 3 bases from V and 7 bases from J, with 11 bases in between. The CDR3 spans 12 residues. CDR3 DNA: TGCAGCGTTGATCTGGACTTCAATACGCAGTATTTT. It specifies CSVDLDFNTQYF.

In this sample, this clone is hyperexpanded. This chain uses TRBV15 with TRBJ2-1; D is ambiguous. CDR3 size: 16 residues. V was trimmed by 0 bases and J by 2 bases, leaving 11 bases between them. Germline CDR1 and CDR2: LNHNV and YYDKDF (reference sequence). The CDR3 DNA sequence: TGTGCCACCAGCAGAGATCGAGGTTCTCCCTACAATGAGCAGTTCTTC. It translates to CATSRDRGSPYNEQFF. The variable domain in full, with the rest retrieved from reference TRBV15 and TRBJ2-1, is DAMVIQNPRYQVTQFGKPVTLSCSQTLNHNVMYWYQQKSSQAPKLLFHYYDKDFNNEADTPDNFQSRRPNTSFCFLDIRSPGLGDTAMYLCATSRDRGSPYNEQFFGPGTRLTVL.

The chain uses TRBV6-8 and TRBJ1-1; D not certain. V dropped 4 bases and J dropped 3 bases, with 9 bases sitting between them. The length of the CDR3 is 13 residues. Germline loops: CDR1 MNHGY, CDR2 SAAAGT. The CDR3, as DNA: TGTGCCAGCAGTTTAAACAGAGACACTGAAGCTTTCTTT. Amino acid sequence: CASSLNRDTEAFF.

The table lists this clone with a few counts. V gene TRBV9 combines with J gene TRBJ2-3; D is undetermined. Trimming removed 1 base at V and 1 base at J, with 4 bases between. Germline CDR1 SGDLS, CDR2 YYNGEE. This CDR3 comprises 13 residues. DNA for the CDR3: TGTGCCAGCAGCGTATCGGGCACAGATACGCAGTATTTT. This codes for CASSVSGTDTQYF.

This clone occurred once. CDR3 sequence: CSAGEDRGSEQYF. The CDR3 DNA reads TGCAGCGCCGGGGAGGACAGGGGGTCCGAGCAGTACTTC. The chain is built from TRBV29-1 and TRBJ2-7, with 10 bases that match TRBD1. Germline CDR1 SQVTM, CDR2 ANQGSEA. The CDR3 loop spans 13 amino acids. Trimming at V came to 7 bases and at J to 6 bases, leaving 9 bases not matched to a gene.

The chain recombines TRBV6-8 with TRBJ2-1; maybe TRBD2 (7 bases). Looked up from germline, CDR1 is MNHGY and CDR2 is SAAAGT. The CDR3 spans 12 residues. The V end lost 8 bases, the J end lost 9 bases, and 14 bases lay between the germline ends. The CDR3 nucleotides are TGTGCCAGCCGAGGGGGGGTGGGTGAGCAGTTCTTC. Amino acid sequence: CASRGGVGEQFF.